Presented here are 24 T cell receptor beta chains from one specimen sequenced in a study of shared clonotypes between healthy human individuals. Clones were read by immunoSEQ multiplex PCR, and TCRdb kept only the in-frame ones, dropping some. Of around 2.3 million clones in the sample, around 95% were seen once. The sequencing sample was made of naive CD4+ T cells sorted from blood. Subset of the sample: CD45RA+ positively selected. The receptors stem from a man between 18 and 29 years old in good health.

The chain has TRBV7-8 and TRBJ2-7; D not certain. Germline CDR1 and CDR2: SGHVS and FQNEAQ. Deletions cut 5 bases from V and 2 bases from J, with 13 bases between. CDR3 length: 14 amino acids. The CDR3 spells CASSLRTVTYEQYF. In nucleotides, the CDR3 is TGTGCCAGCAGCCTACGGACGGTAACCTACGAGCAGTACTTC. The full variable domain, in which reference TRBV7-8 and TRBJ2-7 provide the parts outside the CDR3, is GAGVSQSPRYKVAKRGQDVALRCDPISGHVSLFWYQQALGQGPEFLTYFQNEAQLDKSGLPSDRFFAERPEGSVSTLKIQRTQQEDSAVYLCASSLRTVTYEQYFGPGTRLTVT.

The gene calls are TRBV5-8 and TRBJ1-5, with D possibly being TRBD1 (5 bases). Germline assignment: CDR1 SGHTS and CDR2 YDEGEE. Trimming removed 3 bases at V and 3 bases at J, with 10 bases between. This CDR3 has 14 amino acids. The CDR3 DNA sequence: TGTGCCAGCAGCTCCCGCAGGGACAATCAGCCCCAGCATTTT. Amino acid sequence: CASSSRRDNQPQHF.

This chain links TRBV21-1 with TRBJ1-1. TRBV21-1 constitutes a pseudogene. The CDR3 spans 17 residues. CDR3 protein: CASSKLRVQPRRPEAFF. CDR3 sequence (DNA): TGTGCCAGCAGCAAATTAAGGGTACAGCCCAGGAGGCCTGAAGCTTTCTTT.

The CDR3 region is CASSAGQGVSNEQFF. Written as DNA, the CDR3 is TGTGCCAGCAGCGCGGGACAGGGAGTCAGCAATGAGCAGTTCTTC. The chain links TRBV7-9 to TRBJ2-1; 9 positions agree with TRBD1. V lost 5 bases, J lost 6 bases, and 8 bases stayed unmatched. CDR3 size: 15 residues. Germline V gene sequence: CDR1 SEHNR, CDR2 FQNEAQ (reference sequence).

This chain connects TRBV2 to TRBJ2-2, with D perhaps TRBD2 (6 bases). The CDR3 extends over 15 amino acids. V lost 0 bases and J lost 4, with 9 bases in between. CDR1 is SNHLY and CDR2 is FYNNEI in the germline V gene. The DNA of the CDR3 is TGTGCCAGCAGTGAAGCGGGAGGAACCACCGGGGAGCTGTTTTTT. It yields the protein CASSEAGGTTGELFF.

The gene calls are TRBV30 and TRBJ2-5; the match to TRBD2 covers 14 bases. J lost 4 bases, V lost 0 bases, and 1 base had no gene match. CDR1 is GTSNPN, CDR2 SVGIG, per germline (reference sequence). CDR3 length: 15 residues. The CDR3 is CAWSVGLAGGETQYF. CDR3 nucleotide sequence: TGTGCCTGGAGTGTCGGACTAGCGGGGGGAGAGACCCAGTACTTC.

J is TRBJ2-2 and V is TRBV7-9, with D perhaps TRBD1 or TRBD2 (6 bases each). CDR3 length: 14 residues. CDR1 and CDR2 (germline): SEHNR, FQNEAQ (reference sequence). The CDR3 DNA reads TGTGCTCTCGAGGGGGGCGCGAACACCGGGGAGCTGTTTTTT. Translation: CALEGGANTGELFF.

The chain joins TRBV18 to TRBJ2-2; 10 positions match TRBD1. The length of the CDR3 is 17 residues. Unmatched junction bases numbered 7, after V lost 6 bases and J lost 0 bases. Per the germline V gene, CDR1 is KGHSH and CDR2 is LQKENI. The CDR3 region has the DNA TGTGCCAGCTCGAGGGACAGGGGACAAACGAACACCGGGGAGCTGTTTTTT. It specifies CASSRDRGQTNTGELFF.

The V call is TRBV5-1, the J call TRBJ1-6; tentative D call: TRBD1 (5 bases). Trimming took 4 bases from V and 7 from J, leaving 18 bases between them. CDR1 and CDR2 (germline): SGHRS, YFSETQ. The CDR3 length is 16 residues. The DNA for the CDR3 is TGCGCCAGCAGCGCAATTATCGGGACCGAGAATTCACCCCTCCACTTT. This gives the protein CASSAIIGTENSPLHF. Looking up the rest from reference TRBV5-1 and TRBJ1-6 gives the full variable domain: KAGVTQTPRYLIKTRGQQVTLSCSPISGHRSVSWYQQTPGQGLQFLFEYFSETQRNKGNFPGRFSGRQFSNSRSEMNVSTLELGDSALYLCASSAIIGTENSPLHFGNGTRLTVT.

This sequence joins TRBV28 and TRBJ1-2, with 7 nucleotides matching TRBD1. The CDR3 covers 13 residues. V lost 6 bases, J lost 6 bases, and 7 bases stayed unmatched. Germline V lookup: CDR1 MDHEN, CDR2 SYDVKM. In DNA, the CDR3 is TGTGCCAGCAGGGTGGACAGGATAGATGGCTACACCTTC. Amino acids: CASRVDRIDGYTF.

The chain has TRBV9 and TRBJ1-2; D may be TRBD1 (5 bases). Germline CDR1 and CDR2: SGDLS and YYNGEE. The CDR3 has 15 amino acids. The ends were cut back, 3 bases at V and 4 bases at J, with 16 bases in the middle. The CDR3: CASSGRHTQGYGYTF. The CDR3 DNA follows: TGTGCCAGCAGCGGAAGACATACTCAGGGCTATGGCTACACCTTC.

The chain combines TRBV7-9 with TRBJ2-7, with 9 positions matching TRBD1. The V gene's germline CDR1 is SEHNR and CDR2 FQNEAQ (reference sequence). CDR3 size: 16 residues. The V gene end was trimmed by 6 bases and the J gene end by 4 bases; junction bases not matched to a gene: 13. CDR3 protein: CASSLRPGTGLYEQYF. The CDR3 region has the DNA TGTGCCAGCAGTTTAAGGCCGGGGACAGGGCTATACGAGCAGTACTTC.

This sequence joins TRBV30 and TRBJ1-4; D unresolved. The germline CDR1 and CDR2 sequences are GTSNPN and SVGIG (reference sequence). The germline V and J ends were trimmed by 6 bases and 7 bases, with 6 bases remaining between them. The CDR3 loop spans 10 amino acids. Here the CDR3 DNA reads TGTGCCTGTTGGGGTGAAAAACTGTTTTTT. Encoded protein: CACWGEKLFF. Complete variable domain (other parts from reference TRBV30 and TRBJ1-4): SQTIHQWPATLVQPVGSPLSLECTVEGTSNPNLYWYRQAAGRGLQLLFYSVGIGQISSEVPQNLSASRPQDRQFILSSKKLLLSDSGFYLCACWGEKLFFGSGTQLSVL.

This clone appeared a single time. The CDR3 loop is CASSLEWTGYGYTF. CDR3 in DNA: TGTGCCAGCAGTTTAGAGTGGACCGGCTATGGCTACACCTTC. The V gene is TRBV28, the J gene TRBJ1-2; D ambiguous. The CDR3 totals 14 residues. Trimming removed 2 bases at V and 4 bases at J, with 11 bases between. CDR1 is MDHEN, CDR2 SYDVKM, per germline.

The chain employs TRBV5-1 and TRBJ2-3, with 8 nucleotides matching TRBD2. This CDR3 comprises 15 residues. J was trimmed by 0 bases and V by 4 bases; bases with no gene match: 4. From germline, CDR1 is SGHRS and CDR2 YFSETQ. Here the CDR3 reads CASSPGGASTDTQYF. The CDR3 DNA follows: TGCGCCAGCAGCCCCGGGGGGGCTAGCACAGATACGCAGTATTTT.

The chain employs TRBV7-6 and TRBJ2-3, with D uncertain. There are 18 residues in the CDR3. Trimming stripped 1 base from V and 0 bases from J, with 17 bases between. CDR1 and CDR2 (germline): SGHVS, FNYEAQ. The CDR3 DNA is TGTGCCAGCAGCTTAGGACAAAGCAAGAAACCTAGCACAGATACGCAGTATTTT. Translating it yields CASSLGQSKKPSTDTQYF. Complete variable domain (other parts from reference TRBV7-6 and TRBJ2-3): GAGVSQSPRYKVTKRGQDVALRCDPISGHVSLYWYRQALGQGPEFLTYFNYEAQQDKSGLPNDRFSAERPEGSISTLTIQRTEQRDSAMYRCASSLGQSKKPSTDTQYFGPGTRLTVL.

J is TRBJ2-1 and V is TRBV5-1; D is ambiguous. V shed 2 bases and J shed 0 bases, with 9 bases lying between them. There are 15 residues in the CDR3. Germline CDR1 and CDR2: SGHRS and YFSETQ. The CDR3 nucleotides read TGCGCCAGCAGCTTCGCCCATAGCTCCTACAATGAGCAGTTCTTC. It encodes CASSFAHSSYNEQFF.

V gene TRBV7-2 combines with J gene TRBJ2-3; no reliable D call. Germline CDR1 and CDR2: SGHTA and FQGNSA. The CDR3 is 14 amino acids. Trimming left V 0 bases short and J 4 bases short, with 8 bases between. In DNA, the CDR3 is TGTGCCAGCAGCTTAGCCCCTCCATCAGATACGCAGTATTTT. Residues: CASSLAPPSDTQYF.

The chain employs TRBV29-1 and TRBJ2-3; D unresolved. The V and J ends lost 0 bases and 1 base respectively, with 11 bases between them. This CDR3 region has 15 residues. Looked up from germline, CDR1 is SQVTM and CDR2 is ANQGSEA. The CDR3 DNA reads as TGCAGCGTTGAAGATGCAATTGTGGGCACAGATACGCAGTATTTT. The encoded protein is CSVEDAIVGTDTQYF.

CDR3 nucleotides: TGTGCCATCAGGGGGGACATCAGCTCCTACGAGCAGTACTTC. It codes for CAIRGDISSYEQYF. The chain has TRBV10-3 and TRBJ2-7; the D gene is possibly TRBD1 (6 bases). Per the germline V gene, CDR1 is ENHRY and CDR2 is SYGVKD. Trimming stripped 6 bases from V and 0 bases from J, with 12 bases between. The length of the CDR3 is 14 residues.

This sequence joins TRBV11-2 and TRBJ1-2; 8 nucleotides line up with TRBD1. Germline V gives CDR1 SGHAT, CDR2 FQNNGV. J was trimmed by 0 bases and V by 1 base; bases with no gene match: 10. The CDR3 runs to 18 residues. CDR3: CASSLVPTGTGSNYGYTF. The CDR3 DNA is TGTGCCAGCAGCTTAGTTCCCACGGGGACAGGCTCTAACTATGGCTACACCTTC.

The chain carries TRBV4-1 and TRBJ2-7; maybe TRBD2 (5 bases). This CDR3 has 17 residues. CDR1 and CDR2 from the germline V gene are MGHRA and YSYEKL. V was pared by 0 bases and J by 3 bases, with 18 bases between. The CDR3 sequence is CASSQDSATPSHYEQYF. The CDR3 DNA is TGCGCCAGCAGCCAAGATAGCGCCACTCCGTCCCACTACGAGCAGTACTTC.

The chain has TRBV9 and TRBJ2-7, with 11 bases identical to TRBD1. The CDR3 is made up of 15 amino acids. Trimming cost V 4 bases and J 4 bases; bases outside gene matches: 7. In germline, CDR1 is SGDLS, CDR2 YYNGEE. CDR3 bases: TGTGCCAGCAGCCCCGGACAGGGGGCGTATTACGAGCAGTACTTC. This codes for CASSPGQGAYYEQYF.

The chain is built from TRBV29-1 and TRBJ1-1; maybe TRBD1 (5 bases). With 0 bases removed from V and 4 bases from J, the gap between germline ends came to 9 bases. CDR1 is SQVTM and CDR2 is ANQGSEA in the germline V gene. This CDR3 has 13 amino acids. As DNA, the CDR3 is TGCAGCGTTGAAGAGGGCGGGGGCACTGAAGCTTTCTTT. This sequence encodes CSVEEGGGTEAFF.